The T cell receptor (beta chain) under discussion was sequenced for a study of neurological immune-mediated disorders. This clonotype was counted ten times or more. Volunteers at a blood bank in Maryland, USA, were the healthy controls. The unsorted libraries originated from 2 million PBMCs that had been stored at -80 C. cDNA was made by 5'RACE with 10-nucleotide random UMIs. From 15-18 subjects, each sequencing run yielded over 160 million TCR-beta sequences. TCRdb redid the calling of the 5' RACE reads with MiXCR, one entry per CDR3 protein. The sample includes 50,000 or so distinct CDR3 sequences, roughly an eighth of them seen just once. Trimming took 1 base from V and 10 from J, leaving 17 bases between them. Looked up from germline, CDR1 is LGHDT and CDR2 is YNNKEL (reference sequence). The CDR3 sequence is 14 residues long.

This sequence originates from a man between 60 and 75 years old in good health. V gene TRBV3-1 combines with J gene TRBJ2-7, with D perhaps matching TRBD2 (6 bases). Material for sequencing was PBMCs. CDR3: CASSQGSSSVDQYF. The CDR3 coding sequence is TGTGCCAGCAGCCAAGGGTCATCTAGCGTGGACCAGTACTTC.